These T cell receptor beta chains were read from a single sample in a study of T-cell memory formation after mild COVID-19. Via MiXCR, TCRdb re-called the 5' RACE reads, giving one row per CDR3 protein. The repertoire consists of approximately 560,000 distinct CDR3 sequences, with 15% to 20% occurring once and the leading ten covering around 8.1%. Material for sequencing was PBMCs or a T cell subset sorted from them (not recorded which). All receptors derive from an adult woman who had mild COVID-19 (a few samples of this study predate the infection). Cell type and time point are not known. The CDR3 runs from the conserved cysteine through the conserved F or W. The order of the fields is D gene, clone size, J gene, V gene, CDR3 protein, CDR3 DNA. A D gene is named only where the DNA matches it firmly. The listing skips clone size in some rows; elsewhere it reads once, few, many or a size class.

d_call: NA
clone_size: NA
j_call: TRBJ2-7
v_call: TRBV18
cdr3_aa: CASSPLPSSYEQYF
cdr3_nt: TGTGCCAGCTCACCACTCCCTAGCTCCTACGAGCAGTACTTC

d_call: NA
clone_size: NA
j_call: TRBJ2-3
v_call: TRBV7-9
cdr3_aa: CASSLEAGMDTQYF
cdr3_nt: TGTGCCAGCAGCTTAGAGGCGGGCATGGATACGCAGTATTTT

d_call: NA
clone_size: few
j_call: TRBJ1-2
v_call: TRBV6-6
cdr3_aa: CASSYSGFPRPGGYTF
cdr3_nt: TGTGCCAGCAGTTACTCGGGTTTTCCGCGTCCTGGGGGCTACACCTTC

d_call: TRBD2
clone_size: few
j_call: TRBJ2-5
v_call: TRBV20-1
cdr3_aa: CSATGTSGGQETQYF
cdr3_nt: TGCAGTGCGACCGGGACTAGCGGGGGCCAAGAGACCCAGTACTTC

d_call: NA
clone_size: NA
j_call: TRBJ2-1
v_call: TRBV24-1
cdr3_aa: CATMGSGALGEQFF
cdr3_nt: TGTGCCACCATGGGGTCAGGTGCTCTGGGTGAGCAGTTCTTC

d_call: TRBD1
clone_size: NA
j_call: TRBJ1-1
v_call: TRBV5-6
cdr3_aa: CASSLAPQGGNAEAFF
cdr3_nt: TGTGCCAGCAGCTTGGCCCCGCAGGGGGGAAACGCTGAAGCTTTCTTT

d_call: TRBD2
clone_size: NA
j_call: TRBJ2-3
v_call: TRBV18
cdr3_aa: CASSPAGGSTDTQYF
cdr3_nt: TGTGCCAGCTCACCTGCCGGGGGGAGCACAGATACGCAGTATTTT

d_call: NA
clone_size: once
j_call: TRBJ2-7
v_call: TRBV20-1
cdr3_aa: CSARIGGLSYEQYF
cdr3_nt: TGCAGTGCTAGAATCGGGGGCCTCTCCTACGAGCAGTACTTC

d_call: TRBD1
clone_size: few
j_call: TRBJ1-3
v_call: TRBV20-1
cdr3_aa: CSAKTGAGNTIYF
cdr3_nt: TGCAGTGCTAAAACAGGGGCTGGAAACACCATATATTTT

d_call: TRBD2
clone_size: few
j_call: TRBJ2-2
v_call: TRBV24-1
cdr3_aa: CATSDPGRRNTGELFF
cdr3_nt: TGTGCCACCAGTGACCCCGGGAGGAGGAACACCGGGGAGCTGTTTTTT

d_call: TRBD1
clone_size: few
j_call: TRBJ2-7
v_call: TRBV20-1
cdr3_aa: CSARRPQGARDEQYF
cdr3_nt: TGCAGTGCTAGAAGACCACAGGGGGCGAGGGACGAGCAGTACTTC

d_call: TRBD2
clone_size: NA
j_call: TRBJ2-7
v_call: TRBV12-3/TRBV12-4
cdr3_aa: CASTPGLAGVSYEQYF
cdr3_nt: TGTGCCAGCACCCCGGGACTAGCGGGGGTGTCCTACGAGCAGTACTTC

d_call: NA
clone_size: many
j_call: TRBJ2-7
v_call: TRBV7-9
cdr3_aa: CASSLAGTATYEQYF
cdr3_nt: TGTGCCAGCAGCTTAGCGGGTACGGCTACCTACGAGCAGTACTTC

d_call: NA
clone_size: few
j_call: TRBJ1-1
v_call: TRBV27
cdr3_aa: CASSFGQANTEAFF
cdr3_nt: TGTGCCAGCAGTTTCGGGCAGGCGAACACTGAAGCTTTCTTT

d_call: TRBD1
clone_size: few
j_call: TRBJ2-1
v_call: TRBV24-1
cdr3_aa: CATSDSRQGHNEQFF
cdr3_nt: TGTGCCACCAGTGACTCACGACAGGGCCACAATGAGCAGTTCTTC

d_call: NA
clone_size: few
j_call: TRBJ2-5
v_call: TRBV7-9
cdr3_aa: CASSLWQGGQETQYF
cdr3_nt: TGTGCCAGCAGCTTATGGCAGGGGGGGCAAGAGACCCAGTACTTC

d_call: TRBD2
clone_size: NA
j_call: TRBJ2-3
v_call: TRBV6-4
cdr3_aa: CASSDSGLALDTQYF
cdr3_nt: TGTGCCAGCAGTGACTCGGGACTAGCGTTAGATACGCAGTATTTT

d_call: NA
clone_size: few
j_call: TRBJ2-3
v_call: TRBV6-5
cdr3_aa: CASRSPGGAQYF
cdr3_nt: TGTGCCAGCAGGTCCCCTGGGGGTGCGCAGTATTTT

d_call: TRBD1
clone_size: many
j_call: TRBJ1-1
v_call: TRBV5-1
cdr3_aa: CASSSRQGGTEAFF
cdr3_nt: TGTGCCAGCAGCTCCCGACAGGGGGGGACTGAAGCTTTCTTT

d_call: TRBD2
clone_size: few
j_call: TRBJ2-7
v_call: TRBV28
cdr3_aa: CASSPAIAGGLYEQYF
cdr3_nt: TGTGCCAGCAGTCCGGCCATAGCGGGAGGACTATACGAGCAGTACTTC

d_call: TRBD2
clone_size: NA
j_call: TRBJ2-5
v_call: TRBV15
cdr3_aa: CATKGTSDFQETQYF
cdr3_nt: TGTGCCACCAAAGGGACTAGCGATTTCCAAGAGACCCAGTACTTC

d_call: NA
clone_size: many
j_call: TRBJ2-2
v_call: TRBV10-3
cdr3_aa: CAISARADTGELFF
cdr3_nt: TGTGCCATCAGTGCCAGGGCGGACACCGGGGAGCTGTTTTTT

d_call: TRBD1
clone_size: few
j_call: TRBJ1-2
v_call: TRBV2
cdr3_aa: CASSPGTGGGYGYTF
cdr3_nt: TGTGCCAGCAGTCCCGGGACAGGGGGTGGCTATGGCTACACCTTC

d_call: NA
clone_size: few
j_call: TRBJ2-7
v_call: TRBV9
cdr3_aa: CASSVGEQYF
cdr3_nt: TGTGCCAGCAGCGTGGGCGAGCAGTACTTC

d_call: TRBD1
clone_size: NA
j_call: TRBJ1-1
v_call: TRBV20-1
cdr3_aa: CSARESRDRAEAFF
cdr3_nt: TGCAGTGCTAGAGAGTCCCGGGACAGGGCTGAAGCTTTCTTT

d_call: NA
clone_size: few
j_call: TRBJ2-3
v_call: TRBV12-3/TRBV12-4
cdr3_aa: CASSFPGLSTDTQYF
cdr3_nt: TGTGCCAGCAGTTTTCCGGGTCTTAGCACAGATACGCAGTATTTT

d_call: TRBD2
clone_size: many
j_call: TRBJ2-7
v_call: TRBV20-1
cdr3_aa: CSARDLREAYEQYF
cdr3_nt: TGCAGTGCTAGAGATTTGCGGGAGGCCTACGAGCAGTACTTC

d_call: TRBD1
clone_size: few
j_call: TRBJ1-2
v_call: TRBV4-1
cdr3_aa: CASSRQTGGVYGYTF
cdr3_nt: TGCGCCAGCAGCCGCCAAACAGGGGGGGTCTATGGCTACACCTTC

d_call: NA
clone_size: NA
j_call: TRBJ1-2
v_call: TRBV12-3/TRBV12-4
cdr3_aa: CASSIQGRGYTF
cdr3_nt: TGTGCCAGCAGTATACAGGGACGCGGCTACACCTTC

d_call: NA
clone_size: many
j_call: TRBJ2-3
v_call: TRBV5-1
cdr3_aa: CASSLTTDTQYF
cdr3_nt: TGTGCCAGCAGCTTGACTACAGATACGCAGTATTTT

d_call: TRBD1
clone_size: many
j_call: TRBJ1-6
v_call: TRBV5-1
cdr3_aa: CASSSGQGDSPLHF
cdr3_nt: TGCGCCAGCAGCTCCGGACAGGGGGATTCACCCCTCCACTTT

d_call: TRBD2
clone_size: many
j_call: TRBJ2-7
v_call: TRBV5-6
cdr3_aa: CASSLTSGSHYEQYF
cdr3_nt: TGTGCCAGCAGCTTGACTAGCGGGAGCCACTACGAGCAGTACTTC

d_call: NA
clone_size: few
j_call: TRBJ1-5
v_call: TRBV5-5
cdr3_aa: CASSLEDLGNQPQHF
cdr3_nt: TGTGCCAGCAGCTTGGAAGATCTGGGCAATCAGCCCCAGCATTTT

d_call: NA
clone_size: many
j_call: TRBJ1-2
v_call: TRBV5-1
cdr3_aa: CASSPDGGNYGYTF
cdr3_nt: TGCGCCAGCAGCCCGGATGGGGGGAACTATGGCTACACCTTC

d_call: NA
clone_size: few
j_call: TRBJ2-1
v_call: TRBV12-5
cdr3_aa: CASGFGIHNEQFF
cdr3_nt: TGTGCTAGTGGTTTTGGGATCCACAATGAGCAGTTCTTC

d_call: TRBD2
clone_size: few
j_call: TRBJ2-4
v_call: TRBV4-1
cdr3_aa: CASSQGEGGWNIQYF
cdr3_nt: TGCGCCAGCAGCCAAGGGGAGGGAGGGTGGAACATTCAGTACTTC

d_call: NA
clone_size: NA
j_call: TRBJ2-2
v_call: TRBV24-1
cdr3_aa: CATSDPKRQAMGTGELFF
cdr3_nt: TGTGCCACCAGTGATCCAAAGCGACAGGCCATGGGCACCGGGGAGCTGTTTTTT

d_call: TRBD1
clone_size: few
j_call: TRBJ1-5
v_call: TRBV16
cdr3_aa: CASSQLGTGRNQPQHF
cdr3_nt: TGTGCCAGCAGCCAATTGGGGACAGGGCGCAATCAGCCCCAGCATTTT